The clone carrying this T cell receptor beta chain occurred a few times. The data stem from a study of T cells after yellow fever vaccination. In TCRdb, the 5' RACE reads were re-called with MiXCR into one record per CDR3 protein. This sample has hundreds of thousands of distinct CDR3 sequences, with 12% found just once. CDR3 length equals 10 residues. V lost 4 bases and J 9 bases, leaving 7 bases between the germline ends. The germline gives CDR1 DFQATT, CDR2 SNEGSKA (reference sequence). The chain employs TRBV20-1 and TRBJ2-1; no firm D call. The specimen comprised PBMCs, sampled on the day of the yellow fever booster vaccination. The receptor's source is a man aged 30 to 39 who received the YFV17D yellow fever vaccine. CDR3 amino acids: CSATLSEQFF. The CDR3 coding sequence is TGCAGTGCTACTCTGTCTGAGCAGTTCTTC.